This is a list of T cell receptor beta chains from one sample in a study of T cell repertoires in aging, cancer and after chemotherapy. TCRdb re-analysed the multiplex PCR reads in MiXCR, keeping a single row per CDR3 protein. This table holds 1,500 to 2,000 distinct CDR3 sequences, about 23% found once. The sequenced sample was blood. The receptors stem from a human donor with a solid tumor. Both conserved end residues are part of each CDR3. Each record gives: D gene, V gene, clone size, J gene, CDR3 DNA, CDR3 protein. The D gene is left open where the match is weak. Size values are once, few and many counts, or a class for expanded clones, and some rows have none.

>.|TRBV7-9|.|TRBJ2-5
TGTGCCAGCAGCCCCGGACAGCACCAAGAGACCCAGTACTTC
CASSPGQHQETQYF
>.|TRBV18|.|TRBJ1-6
TGTGCCAGCTCAGGACGACACGGATGGAATTCACCCCTCCACTTT
CASSGRHGWNSPLHF
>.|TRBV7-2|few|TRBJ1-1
TGTGCCAGCAGCGGCCAGGGTCCGGGCACTGAAGCTTTCTTT
CASSGQGPGTEAFF
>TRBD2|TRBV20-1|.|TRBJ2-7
TGCAGTGCTAGCCGGACTAGAAGGGACGAGCAGTACTTC
CSASRTRRDEQYF
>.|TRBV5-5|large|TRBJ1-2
TGTGCCAGCAGCTACGGAGAAGAGTATGGGTACGCCTTC
CASSYGEEYGYAF
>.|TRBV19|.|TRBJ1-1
TGTGCCAGTAGTAGAGGGGGACCGAACACTGAAGCTTTCTTT
CASSRGGPNTEAFF
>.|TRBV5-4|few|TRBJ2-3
TGTGCCAGCAGCACACAGGGATCGCCCACAGATACGCAGTATTTT
CASSTQGSPTDTQYF
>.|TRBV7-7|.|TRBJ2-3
TGTGCTAGCAGCCCCACCGGAGTTACAACAGATACGCAGTATTTT
CASSPTGVTTDTQYF
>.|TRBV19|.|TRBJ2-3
TGTGCCCTCCCCTGGAAAAGCACAGATACGCAGTATTTT
CALPWKSTDTQYF
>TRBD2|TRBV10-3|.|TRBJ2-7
TGTGCCACAAAAACTAGCGGGGGACCGTTAGAGCAGTACTTC
CATKTSGGPLEQYF
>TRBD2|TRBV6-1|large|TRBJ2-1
TGTGCCAGCAGGTCTAGCGGGACGCATGAGCAGTTCTTC
CASRSSGTHEQFF
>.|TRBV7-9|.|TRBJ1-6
TGTGCCAGCAGCTCAACTGAGGGACATTTCTATTCACCCCTCCACTTT
CASSSTEGHFYSPLHF
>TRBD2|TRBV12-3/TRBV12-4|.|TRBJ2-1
TGTGCCAGCAGACTAGGGACTAGCGGTCACAATGAGCAGTTCTTC
CASRLGTSGHNEQFF
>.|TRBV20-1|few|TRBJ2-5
TGCAGTGCTCCCTGGGGCAGGGAACAAGAGACCCAGTACTTC
CSAPWGREQETQYF
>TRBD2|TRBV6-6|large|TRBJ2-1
TGTGCCAGCAGTTCCGGACTAGCGGGGGGAGACTACAATGAGCAGTTCTTC
CASSSGLAGGDYNEQFF
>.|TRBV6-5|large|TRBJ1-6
TGTGCCAGCAGGGGGCAGGGAAGTTCACCCCTCCACTTT
CASRGQGSSPLHF
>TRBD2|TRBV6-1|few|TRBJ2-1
TGTGCCAGCAGTGAACTAGCGGGGGTCAATGAGCAGTTCTTC
CASSELAGVNEQFF
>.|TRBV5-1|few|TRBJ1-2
TGCGCCAGCAGCTTGGACGGGACCCGAGGCTACACCTTC
CASSLDGTRGYTF
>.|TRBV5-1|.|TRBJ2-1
TGCGCCAGCAGCAACTTACAGGGGAGGGATGAGCAGTTCTTC
CASSNLQGRDEQFF
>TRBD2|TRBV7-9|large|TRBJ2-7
TGTGCCAGCAGCTCGGGGCGGGAGGCCGGCGAGCAGTACTTC
CASSSGREAGEQYF
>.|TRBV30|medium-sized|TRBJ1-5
TGTGCCTGGAGTCAGACGCACAGCAATCAGCCCCAGCATTTT
CAWSQTHSNQPQHF
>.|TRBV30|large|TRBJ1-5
TGTGCCTGGAGTATGGGCCGACCGAATCAGCCCCAGCATTTT
CAWSMGRPNQPQHF
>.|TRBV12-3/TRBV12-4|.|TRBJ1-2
TGTGCCAGCAGTCAAAGATCAGGGACGGAGGGGTATGGCTACACCTTC
CASSQRSGTEGYGYTF
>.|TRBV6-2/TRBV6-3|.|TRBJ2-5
TGTGCCAGCAGTTACTCTATGAACCAGCAAGAGACCCAGTACTTC
CASSYSMNQQETQYF
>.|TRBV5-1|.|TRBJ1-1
TGCGCCAGCAGCACCGGGACACCTCAAGCTTTCTTT
CASSTGTPQAFF
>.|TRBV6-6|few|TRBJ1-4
TGTGCCAGCTTTGGGGGTGCAACTAATGAAAAACTGTTTTTT
CASFGGATNEKLFF
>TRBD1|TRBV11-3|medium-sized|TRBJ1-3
TGTGCCAGCAGCCCGGACAGGGGCGATGCTGGAAACACCATATATTTT
CASSPDRGDAGNTIYF
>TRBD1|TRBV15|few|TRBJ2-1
TGTGCCACCAGCAAGAACAGGGGGCCCTACAATGAGCAGTTCTTC
CATSKNRGPYNEQFF
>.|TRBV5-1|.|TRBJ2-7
TGCGCCAGCAGCCTAGGACAGTTAACCTACGAGCAGTACTTC
CASSLGQLTYEQYF
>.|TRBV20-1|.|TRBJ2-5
TGCAGTGCTAGAGCCGGGTCAGGGGTGGAAGAGACCAAGTACTTC
CSARAGSGVEETKYF
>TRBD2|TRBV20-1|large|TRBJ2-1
TGCAGTGCTAGAAGGCTAGCGGGTGAATACAATGAGCAGTTCTTC
CSARRLAGEYNEQFF
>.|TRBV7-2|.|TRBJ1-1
TGTGCCAGCAGCTTAGTTACGCTGAACACTGAAGCTTTCTTT
CASSLVTLNTEAFF
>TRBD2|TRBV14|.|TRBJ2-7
TGTGCCAGCAGCCAGGGAGGGCGCCCCTACGAGCAGTACTTC
CASSQGGRPYEQYF
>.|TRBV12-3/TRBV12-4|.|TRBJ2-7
TGTGCCAGCAGCCGCCCTGACCGTTCCTACGAGCAGTACTTC
CASSRPDRSYEQYF
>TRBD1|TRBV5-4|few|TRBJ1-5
TGTGCCAGCAGCTGGGGGACAGGCCCCCAGCATTTT
CASSWGTGPQHF
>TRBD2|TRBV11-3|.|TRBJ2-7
TGTGCCAGCAGCTTGGGGGGGCGGACTAGCGGGCGCAACGAGCAGTACTTC
CASSLGGRTSGRNEQYF